This T cell receptor (beta chain) was sequenced for a study of blood T cell repertoires in COVID-19. For the study at large: Acute and convalescent COVID-19 specimens originated in the United States, Italy and Spain. Sources were T cells, B-cell-depleted T cells, or PBMCs; the material itself was cDNA or gDNA.

Assay used: immunoSEQ multiplex PCR; TCRdb lists only in-frame clones, some missing. The sample records around 330,000 clones, roughly 90% being singletons. The TCR sequence derives from a woman between 45 and 65 years old with active or convalescent COVID-19. The specimen was peripheral blood.

The CDR3 protein is CASSYSGDTYQNTEAFF. The CDR3 nucleotides read TGTGCCAGCAGTTACTCAGGGGACACCTACCAGAACACTGAAGCTTTCTTT. The rearrangement links TRBV6-2 or TRBV6-3 to TRBJ1-1; D is perhaps TRBD1 (6 bases). Between the trimmed V and J ends, which lost 0 bases and 1 base, there was a span of 15 bases. The germline V gene encodes CDR1 MNHEY and CDR2 SVGEGT. The length of the CDR3 is 17 residues.